One T cell receptor (beta chain) is described in this entry. Its antigen remains unidentified. An end of the junction differs from the germline gene, which may be a read error. The sample is drawn from a study of blood T cells in healthy people across ages. General study points: Estimates drawn from one million T cells were deemed to understate diversity.

The CDR3 contains 16 residues. CDR1 is DFQATT, CDR2 SNEGSKA, per germline (reference sequence). Through a sample-barcoded 5' primer and a J-beta primer mix, a second PCR was run for roughly 6 to 11 cycles. TCRdb processed the 5' RACE reads anew with MiXCR; each CDR3 protein has one entry. Seen here are roughly 1.4 million distinct CDR3 sequences, approximately 59% observed once, and the top ten hold 5.5% to 8%. Sequencing was performed on blood. The sequence came from a man between 18 and 29 years old in good health. The rearrangement joins TRBV20-1 to TRBJ2-1; D assignment may be TRBD1 or TRBD2 (5 bases each). The CDR3 loop reads CSAGDPGTTFYNEQFF. The CDR3 nucleotides are TGCAGTGCTGGAGACCCCGGGACCACCTTCTACAATGAGCAGTTCTTC.